This T cell receptor beta chain was captured in a study of molecular identifiers for immune sequencing clone quantification. Naive CD8 T cells were picked out by sorting for CD8+CD4-CCR7+CD45RA+. Points on this clonotype: What it binds is unknown. A much larger clonotype is one base distant, so this may be a read error.

Trimming cost V 3 bases and J 6 bases, with 10 bases left between them. This CDR3 has 13 amino acids. Germline V gene sequence: CDR1 SGDLS, CDR2 YYNGEE. Study results and caveats: Naive cells had under 1% of molecules in clones above 20 RNA copies, effectors over 99%.

One entry per CDR3 protein, called by TCRdb with MiXCR from the PCR reads. The table has over 90,000 distinct CDR3 sequences, 30% to 45% seen once. This receptor was obtained from a human donor in good health. Some libraries in this study had Jurkat cell RNA spiked in. The sequenced sample consisted of naive CD8+ T cells from blood, with Jurkat cell RNA spiked in. The sample's subset: FACS-sorted CD8+CD4-CCR7+CD45RA+ naive T cells. The V and J genes are TRBV9 and TRBJ1-5; D is unresolved. The CDR3 loop reads CASSDGEVQPQHF. In DNA form, the CDR3 reads TGTGCCAGCAGCGACGGGGAGGTTCAGCCCCAGCATTTT.